These 4 T cell receptor beta chains came from one sample sequenced in a study of T cell responses to AZD1222 COVID-19 vaccine. Sequenced by immunoSEQ multiplex PCR; TCRdb stores in-frame clones only, minus some. The sample has 95,000 to 130,000 clones; roughly nine tenths are singletons. The material was peripheral blood, obtained on day 0 of AZD1222 vaccination. These receptors came from an adult in good health.

V is TRBV5-1 and J is TRBJ1-6, with 7 bases lining up with TRBD1. V lost 4 bases and J lost 6; bases outside the gene matches: 10. The CDR3 sequence is 16 residues long. Germline V CDR1 and CDR2: SGHRS, YFSETQ. The CDR3 sequence: CASSPISTGSNSPLHF. CDR3 DNA sequence: TGCGCCAGCAGCCCGATCTCGACAGGGAGTAATTCACCCCTCCACTTT.

The chain uses TRBV3-1 (or the pseudogene TRBV3-2) and TRBJ2-3; 11 bases fit TRBD2. Germline V CDR1 and CDR2: LGHDT, YNNKEL (reference sequence). V dropped 2 bases and J dropped 6; count of bases not matched to a gene: 7. This CDR3 region has 16 residues. The CDR3 sequence: CASSQYLAGGHDTQYF. Written as DNA, the CDR3 is TGTGCCAGCAGCCAATATCTAGCGGGAGGACATGATACGCAGTATTTT.

This chain connects TRBV3-1 (or the pseudogene TRBV3-2) to TRBJ2-7; maybe TRBD2 (5 bases). The CDR3 is 13 residues long. Between the trimmed V and J ends, which lost 4 bases and 2 bases, there was a span of 9 bases. Germline V gene data show CDR1 as LGHDT and CDR2 as YNNKEL (reference sequence). This chain's CDR3 is CASSPSGPYEQYF. For the CDR3, the DNA is TGTGCCAGCAGCCCGAGCGGCCCCTACGAGCAGTACTTC.

The rearrangement links TRBV27 to TRBJ2-5; 7 nucleotides agree with TRBD1. This CDR3 contains 16 residues. The germline V gene has CDR1 MNHEY and CDR2 SMNVEV (reference sequence). V lost 5 bases to trimming and J lost 5 bases; unmatched junction nucleotides: 14. CDR3 in amino acids: CASSLYPNRGGETQYF. CDR3 bases: TGTGCCAGCAGTCTATACCCCAACAGGGGCGGGGAGACCCAGTACTTC.